The source of this T cell receptor (beta chain) is a study of T cell responses to AZD1222 COVID-19 vaccine. The J segment lost 0 bases and the V segment lost 5 bases, leaving 12 bases of the junction unmatched. Per germline, CDR1 SGHNT and CDR2 YENEEA. CDR3 length: 17 residues. Method: immunoSEQ multiplex PCR; TCRdb's copy keeps in-frame clones and lacks some. The sample records approximately 110,000 clones, under 85% being singletons. The material sequenced was peripheral blood, taken on day 0 of AZD1222 vaccination. The sequence was collected from an adult in good health. The rearrangement uses TRBV11-3 and TRBJ1-1, with TRBD1 matching over 7 bases. The CDR3 coding sequence is TGTGCCAGCAGCGGTGACAGGGCGTTGAGGTTGAACACTGAAGCTTTCTTT. It yields the protein CASSGDRALRLNTEAFF.